This passage covers 18 T cell receptor beta chains from one sample sequenced in a study of T cell responses to AZD1222 COVID-19 vaccine. TCRdb keeps only in-frame clones here, not all; method: immunoSEQ multiplex PCR. The table lists more than 140,000 clones, roughly 89% of them singletons. The material was peripheral blood, obtained on day 0 of AZD1222 vaccination. All receptors come from an adult in good health.

The chain links TRBV12-3 or TRBV12-4 to TRBJ1-1; no definite D call. CDR3 length: 13 residues. The germline V and J ends were trimmed by 2 bases and 4 bases, with 8 bases remaining between them. CDR3 nucleotide sequence: TGTGCCAGCAGTTTACTCCGACTCACTGAAGCTTTCTTT. Translated: CASSLLRLTEAFF.

The rearrangement uses TRBV13 and TRBJ2-3; either TRBD1 or TRBD2 may fit D (6 bases each). The germline V gene encodes CDR1 PRHDT and CDR2 FYEKMQ (reference sequence). There are 14 residues in the CDR3. With 5 bases removed from V and 2 bases from J, the gap between germline ends came to 11 bases. The CDR3 loop reads CASSRRGLTDTQYF. The CDR3 nucleotides are TGTGCCAGCAGCCGCAGGGGACTCACAGATACGCAGTATTTT.

The chain couples TRBV3-1 (or the pseudogene TRBV3-2) to TRBJ2-1; D gene uncertain. The CDR3 loop spans 17 amino acids. Trimming pared 0 bases from V and 9 bases from J, leaving 21 bases between. The germline V gene has CDR1 LGHDT and CDR2 YNNKEL (reference sequence). The CDR3 DNA reads TGTGCCAGCAGCCAAGATCCCCGGGCTTTTGGGGTTCCTGAGCAGTTCTTC. Residues: CASSQDPRAFGVPEQFF.

The genes are TRBV5-4 and TRBJ2-1, with unresolved D. V lost 0 bases and J lost 8, with 9 bases in between. Germline lookup yields CDR1 SGHNT and CDR2 YYREEE (reference sequence). This CDR3 has 13 amino acids. Here the CDR3 DNA reads TGTGCCAGCAGCTTGGTTACTGCTCATGAGCAGTTCTTC. Protein: CASSLVTAHEQFF.

The V and J genes are TRBV3-1 (or the pseudogene TRBV3-2) and TRBJ2-1, with TRBD1 as a possible D gene (7 bases). In germline, CDR1 is LGHDT, CDR2 YNNKEL (reference sequence). Trimming shortened V by 2 bases and J by 5 bases, and 13 bases separated the two germline ends. The CDR3 is 15 amino acids. The DNA of the CDR3 is TGTGCCAGCAGCCAACAGGGGGGTAGAGACAATGAGCAGTTCTTC. Protein product: CASSQQGGRDNEQFF.

The chain's CDR3 is CASSPWGAGASYEQYF. CDR3 nucleotide sequence: TGTGCCAGCAGTCCTTGGGGGGCGGGGGCCTCCTACGAGCAGTACTTC. The rearrangement links TRBV28 to TRBJ2-7; D is perhaps TRBD2 (7 bases). Germline V gene sequence: CDR1 MDHEN, CDR2 SYDVKM. This CDR3 is 16 amino acids long. V lost 5 bases, J lost 0 bases, and 17 bases lay in between.

The rearrangement links TRBV28 to TRBJ2-2; 12 nucleotides match TRBD1. V shed 8 bases and J 0 bases; nucleotides not matched to a gene: 1. Germline-derived CDR1 and CDR2 are MDHEN and SYDVKM. The CDR3 runs 15 residues. CDR3 protein: CASRDRGPNTGELFF. The CDR3 DNA follows: TGTGCCAGCCGGGACAGGGGGCCGAACACCGGGGAGCTGTTTTTT.

The chain employs TRBV6-2 or TRBV6-3 and TRBJ1-5; D possibly corresponds to TRBD1 (5 bases). This CDR3 has 15 residues. V lost 2 bases and J lost 2, with 10 bases in between. The V gene's germline CDR1 is MNHEY and CDR2 SVGEGT. For the CDR3, the DNA is TGTGCCAGCAGTTACCGGGGAGGGGGCAATCAGCCCCAGCATTTT. It codes for CASSYRGGGNQPQHF.

This rearrangement joins TRBV11-2 to TRBJ1-2, with D unresolved. Germline CDR1 SGHAT, CDR2 FQNNGV. With 1 base removed from V and 6 bases from J, the gap between germline ends came to 6 bases. CDR3 length: 12 residues. CDR3 region: CASSLGEHGYTF. In nucleotides, the CDR3 is TGTGCCAGCAGCTTAGGGGAACATGGCTACACCTTC.

This chain uses TRBV10-2 with TRBJ1-2; D not resolved. The germline CDR1 and CDR2 sequences are WSHSY and SAAADI. V lost 5 bases, J lost 3 bases, and 10 bases lay in between. This CDR3 is built from 13 residues. CDR3 DNA sequence: TGCGCCAGCAGTTCGACCTCGGACTATGGCTACACCTTC. Encoded protein: CASSSTSDYGYTF.

The CDR3 is CASSTRDRRHIQYF. The CDR3 region has the DNA TGTGCCAGTAGTACCCGGGACAGGAGGCACATTCAGTACTTC. This chain links TRBV19 with TRBJ2-4; 8 positions agree with TRBD1. This CDR3 is built from 14 residues. The V gene end was trimmed by 4 bases and the J gene end by 8 bases; junction bases not matched to a gene: 7. Germline V gene lookup returns CDR1 LNHDA and CDR2 SQIVND (reference sequence).

The chain has TRBV11-2 and TRBJ1-1, with unresolved D. With 1 base removed from V and 2 bases from J, the gap between germline ends came to 11 bases. Germline V lookup: CDR1 SGHAT, CDR2 FQNNGV. The CDR3 consists of 15 residues. CDR3 residues: CASSLGTVPNTEAFF. The CDR3 DNA reads as TGTGCCAGCAGCTTAGGAACGGTTCCAAACACTGAAGCTTTCTTT.

The V call is TRBV19, the J call TRBJ1-5; 7 nucleotides match TRBD1. Germline lookup yields CDR1 LNHDA and CDR2 SQIVND (reference sequence). V lost 4 bases to trimming and J lost 0 bases; unmatched junction nucleotides: 6. The CDR3 has 16 amino acids. The CDR3 loop reads CASSRSQGSSNQPQHF. CDR3 bases: TGTGCCAGTAGTAGATCACAGGGGTCTAGCAATCAGCCCCAGCATTTT.

This rearrangement joins TRBV4-3 to TRBJ2-7; 11 bases fit TRBD2. CDR1 is LGHNA and CDR2 is YSLEER in the germline V gene. The V and J ends lost 1 base and 2 bases, in that order; junction bases with no gene match: 4. CDR3 length: 16 amino acids. CDR3 sequence reads: CASSQGPGLAAYEQYF. In DNA form, the CDR3 reads TGCGCCAGCAGCCAAGGTCCGGGACTAGCGGCCTACGAGCAGTACTTC.

Points on this clone: The germline gene is not matched at one end of the junction; a read error may be the cause. The V call is TRBV7-8, the J call TRBJ1-1; no clear D. CDR3 length: 13 residues. Germline V gene data show CDR1 as SGHVS and CDR2 as FQNEAQ. The CDR3 protein is CASSPRFGNGVAF. DNA for the CDR3: TGTGCCAGCAGCCCCCGTTTTGGGAACGGAGTGGCCTTT.

CDR3 amino acids: CATSDPGQGLDEQYF. The CDR3 bases are TGTGCCACCAGTGATCCAGGACAGGGGTTAGACGAGCAGTACTTC. The chain joins TRBV24-1 to TRBJ2-7; 9 bases map to TRBD1. Germline CDR1 is KGHDR and CDR2 is SFDVKD. V shed 3 bases and J 5 bases; nucleotides not matched to a gene: 7. The CDR3 sequence is 15 residues long.

The chain combines TRBV3-1 (or the pseudogene TRBV3-2) with TRBJ2-5; TRBD2 matches at 7 bases. CDR1 LGHDT and CDR2 YNNKEL come from the germline V gene (reference sequence). The CDR3 sequence is 16 residues long. V was pared by 0 bases and J by 2 bases, with 6 bases of the junction left unmatched. CDR3 nucleotide sequence: TGTGCCAGCAGCCAAGATTGGGCTAGCGGTCAAGAGACCCAGTACTTC. This encodes CASSQDWASGQETQYF.

The V and J genes are TRBV11-3 and TRBJ2-1; D remains unclear. The germline V and J ends were trimmed by 2 bases and 0 bases, with 2 bases remaining between them. CDR1 is SGHNT, CDR2 YENEEA, per germline. The CDR3 is 13 amino acids. The CDR3 sequence is CASSLHSYNEQFF. In nucleotides, the CDR3 is TGTGCCAGCAGCTTACACTCCTACAATGAGCAGTTCTTC.